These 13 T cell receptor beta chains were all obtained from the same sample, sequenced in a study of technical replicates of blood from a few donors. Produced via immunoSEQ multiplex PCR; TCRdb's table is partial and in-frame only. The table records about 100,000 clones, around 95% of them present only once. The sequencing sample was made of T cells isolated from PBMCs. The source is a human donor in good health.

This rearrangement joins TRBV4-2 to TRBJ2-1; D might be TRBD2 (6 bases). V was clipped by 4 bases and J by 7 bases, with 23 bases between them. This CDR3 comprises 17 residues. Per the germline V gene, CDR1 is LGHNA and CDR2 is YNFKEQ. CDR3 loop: CASSPAEGVTSSNEQFF. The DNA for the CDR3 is TGTGCCAGCAGCCCAGCCGAGGGCGTGACTAGTTCAAATGAGCAGTTCTTC.

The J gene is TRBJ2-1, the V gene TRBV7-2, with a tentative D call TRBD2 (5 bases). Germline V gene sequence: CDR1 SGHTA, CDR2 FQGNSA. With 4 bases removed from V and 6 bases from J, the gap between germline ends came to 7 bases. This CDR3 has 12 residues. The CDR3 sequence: CASSSRGNEQFF. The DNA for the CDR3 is TGTGCCAGCAGCTCCCGGGGCAATGAGCAGTTCTTC. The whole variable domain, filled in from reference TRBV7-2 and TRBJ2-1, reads GAGVSQSPSNKVTEKGKDVELRCDPISGHTALYWYRQSLGQGLEFLIYFQGNSAPDKSGLPSDRFSAERTGGSVSTLTIQRTQQEDSAVYLCASSSRGNEQFFGPGTRLTVL.

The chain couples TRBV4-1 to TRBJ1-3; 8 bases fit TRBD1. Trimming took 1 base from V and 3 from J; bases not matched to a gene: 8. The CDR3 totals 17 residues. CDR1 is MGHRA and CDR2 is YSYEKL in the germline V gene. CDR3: CASSQAPDRGGGNTIYF. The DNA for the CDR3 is TGCGCCAGCAGCCAAGCACCCGACAGGGGCGGTGGAAACACCATATATTTT.

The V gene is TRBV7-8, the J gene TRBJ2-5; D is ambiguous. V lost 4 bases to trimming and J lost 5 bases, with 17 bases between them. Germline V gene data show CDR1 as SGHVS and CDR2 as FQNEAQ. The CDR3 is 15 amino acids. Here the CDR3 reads CASSSATLGVETQYF. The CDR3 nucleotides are TGTGCCAGCAGCTCCGCGACTCTCGGAGTGGAGACCCAGTACTTC.

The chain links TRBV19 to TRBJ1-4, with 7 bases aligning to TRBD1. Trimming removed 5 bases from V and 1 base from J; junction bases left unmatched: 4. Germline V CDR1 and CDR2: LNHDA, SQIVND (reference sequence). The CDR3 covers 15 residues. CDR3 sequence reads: CASSARDRTNEKLFF. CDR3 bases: TGTGCCAGTAGTGCCCGGGACAGAACTAATGAAAAACTGTTTTTT.

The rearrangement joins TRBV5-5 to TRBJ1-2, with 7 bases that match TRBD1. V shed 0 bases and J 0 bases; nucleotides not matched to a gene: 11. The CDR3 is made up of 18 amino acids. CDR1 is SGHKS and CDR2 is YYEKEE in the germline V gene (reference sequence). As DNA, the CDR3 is TGTGCCAGCAGCTTGGCAAAGACAGGGAAGGGCACTAACTATGGCTACACCTTC. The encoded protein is CASSLAKTGKGTNYGYTF.

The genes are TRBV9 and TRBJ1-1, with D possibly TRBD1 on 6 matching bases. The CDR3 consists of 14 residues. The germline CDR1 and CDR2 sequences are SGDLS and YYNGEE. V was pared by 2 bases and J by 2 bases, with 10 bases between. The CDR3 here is CASSVTGFNTEAFF. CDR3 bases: TGTGCCAGCAGCGTTACAGGGTTCAACACTGAAGCTTTCTTT.

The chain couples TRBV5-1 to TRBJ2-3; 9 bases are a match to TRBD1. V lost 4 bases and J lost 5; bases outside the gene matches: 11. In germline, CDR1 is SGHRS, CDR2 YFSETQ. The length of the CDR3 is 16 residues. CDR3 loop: CASSGSNRGHGDTQYF. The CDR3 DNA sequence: TGCGCCAGCAGCGGGAGTAACAGGGGGCATGGAGATACGCAGTATTTT.

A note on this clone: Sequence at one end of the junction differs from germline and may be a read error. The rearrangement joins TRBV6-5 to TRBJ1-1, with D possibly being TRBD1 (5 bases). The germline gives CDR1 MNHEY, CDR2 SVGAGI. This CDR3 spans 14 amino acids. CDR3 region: CAISAGPGNTEAFF. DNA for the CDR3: TGTGCCATCAGTGCGGGACCTGGGAACACTGAAGCTTTCTTT.

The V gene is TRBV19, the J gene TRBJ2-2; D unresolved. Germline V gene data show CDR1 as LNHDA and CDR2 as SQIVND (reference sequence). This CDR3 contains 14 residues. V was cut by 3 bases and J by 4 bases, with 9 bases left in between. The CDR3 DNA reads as TGTGCCAGTAGTATTAGAGTTCTCACCGGGGAGCTGTTTTTT. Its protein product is CASSIRVLTGELFF. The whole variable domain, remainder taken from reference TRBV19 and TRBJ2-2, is DGGITQSPKYLFRKEGQNVTLSCEQNLNHDAMYWYRQDPGQGLRLIYYSQIVNDFQKGDIAEGYSVSREKKESFPLTVTSAQKNPTAFYLCASSIRVLTGELFFGEGSRLTVL.

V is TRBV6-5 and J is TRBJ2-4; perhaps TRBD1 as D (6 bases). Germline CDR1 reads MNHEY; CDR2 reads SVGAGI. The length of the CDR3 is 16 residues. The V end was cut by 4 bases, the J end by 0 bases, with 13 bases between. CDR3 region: CASSSGTLLAKNIQYF. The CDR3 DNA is TGTGCCAGCAGTTCCGGGACACTACTAGCCAAAAACATTCAGTACTTC.

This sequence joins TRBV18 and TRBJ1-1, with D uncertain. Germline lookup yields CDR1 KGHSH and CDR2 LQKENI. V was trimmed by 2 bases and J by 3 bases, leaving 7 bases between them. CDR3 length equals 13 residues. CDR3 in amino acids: CASSPNSYTEAFF. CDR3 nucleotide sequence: TGTGCCAGCTCACCAAACAGCTACACTGAAGCTTTCTTT. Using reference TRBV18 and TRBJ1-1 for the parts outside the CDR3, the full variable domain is NAGVMQNPRHLVRRRGQEARLRCSPMKGHSHVYWYRQLPEEGLKFMVYLQKENIIDESGMPKERFSAEFPKEGPSILRIQQVVRGDSAAYFCASSPNSYTEAFFGQGTRLTVV.

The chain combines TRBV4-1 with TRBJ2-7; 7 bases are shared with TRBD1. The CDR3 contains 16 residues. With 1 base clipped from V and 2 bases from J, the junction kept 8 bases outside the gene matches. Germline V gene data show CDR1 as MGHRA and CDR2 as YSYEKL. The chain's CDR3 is CASSQGEGGLTYEQYF. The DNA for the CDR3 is TGCGCCAGCAGCCAAGGTGAAGGGGGCTTAACCTACGAGCAGTACTTC.